A selection of T cell receptor beta chains follows, all from one sample in a study of radiotherapy plus CTLA-4 blockade in lung cancer. The table came from immunoSEQ multiplex PCR; TCRdb's copy has only in-frame clones and leaves some out. The table records approximately 98,000 clones, approximately 78% of them present only once. This specimen consisted of peripheral blood, obtained from a patient treated with radiotherapy plus ipilimumab. The source of these receptors is a human donor with non-small cell lung cancer who had a partial response to radiotherapy plus ipilimumab. The CDR3 runs from the conserved cysteine through the conserved F or W. The D gene is left open where the match is weak. The size field is filled for only some rows; it gives once, few, many or a size class.

j_call | clone_size | d_call | v_call | cdr3_nt | cdr3_aa
TRBJ1-4 | . | TRBD1 | TRBV27 | TGTGCCAGCAGTTTCCGGGACAGTCCGGGGAAACTGTTTTTT | CASSFRDSPGKLFF
TRBJ2-7 | medium-sized | . | TRBV4-2 | TGTGCCAGCAGCCAAGATCTGGGACAGACCCTTGGGAGGGAGCAGTACTTC | CASSQDLGQTLGREQYF
TRBJ2-5 | . | TRBD2 | TRBV6-6 | TGTGCCAGCAGTTTCCTTAGCGGGAGCCAAGAGACCCAGTACTTC | CASSFLSGSQETQYF
TRBJ1-4 | once | TRBD1 | TRBV5-1 | TGCGCCAGCAGCGCCGGGACAGGGACAACTAATGAAAAACTGTTTTTT | CASSAGTGTTNEKLFF
TRBJ2-1 | . | TRBD2 | TRBV5-1 | TGCGCCAGCAGCCGGAGACTAGCGGGAGGCCCTTTAAGGAATGAGCAGTTCTTC | CASSRRLAGGPLRNEQFF
TRBJ2-1 | . | TRBD2 | TRBV19 | TGTGCCAGTAGCCATAGCGGGAAGGCCCTCAATGAGCAGTTCTTC | CASSHSGKALNEQFF
TRBJ1-1 | . | . | TRBV7-9 | TGTGCCAGCAGCTTGGGGGGGCTCGGGGAAGCTTTCTTT | CASSLGGLGEAFF
TRBJ1-4 | . | TRBD1 | TRBV2 | TGTGCCAGCAGTTATACAGGGGGCGGTGAAAAACTGTTTTTT | CASSYTGGGEKLFF
TRBJ2-3 | few | TRBD2 | TRBV15 | TGTGCCACCAGCAGACTAGCGGGAGTCTCTCGCACAGATACGCAGTATTTT | CATSRLAGVSRTDTQYF
TRBJ2-5 | . | TRBD1 | TRBV23-1 | TGCGCCAGCAGTCAACCGGGACAGGGGTGTAATTCTTGGGAGACCCAGTACTTC | CASSQPGQGCNSWETQYF
TRBJ2-7 | . | TRBD1 | TRBV11-2 | TGTGCCAGCAGCTTAGGACAGGGGACCTACGAGCAGTACTTC | CASSLGQGTYEQYF
TRBJ2-5 | once | . | TRBV21-1 | TGTGCCAGCACCCCGGGACAGGGGGCGCTGGGGGAGACCCAGTACTTC | CASTPGQGALGETQYF
TRBJ2-7 | . | . | TRBV18 | TGTGCCAGCTCACCCAACCGGGGGAACACCTACGAGCAGTACTTC | CASSPNRGNTYEQYF
TRBJ1-2 | . | TRBD1 | TRBV5-5 | TGTGCCAGCAGCCAAAGGACAGGGGCTGGCTATGGCTACACCTTC | CASSQRTGAGYGYTF
TRBJ2-7 | . | . | TRBV11-2 | TGTGCCAGCAGCCCTTCGACAGGATCCAACTCCGAGCAGTACTTC | CASSPSTGSNSEQYF
TRBJ2-2 | . | . | TRBV5-1 | TGCGCCAGCAGCTTGTGGGGTCGGGGTTCACAATCCGGGGAGCTGTTTTTT | CASSLWGRGSQSGELFF
TRBJ2-7 | . | TRBD2 | TRBV28 | TGTGCCAGCAGTTTTGGGACTAGCCTTAGATACTACGAGCAGTACTTC | CASSFGTSLRYYEQYF
TRBJ2-3 | few | TRBD1 | TRBV25-1 | TGTGCCAGCAGCGTGACAGGGAGCACAGATACGCAGTATTTT | CASSVTGSTDTQYF
TRBJ1-4 | . | . | TRBV19 | TGTGCCAGTAGCCCGACAGAGAATGAAAAACTGTTTTTT | CASSPTENEKLFF
TRBJ2-5 | . | . | TRBV6-1 | TGTGCCAGCAGTGCCGGTGGGACCCAGTACTTC | CASSAGGTQYF
TRBJ2-1 | many | . | TRBV6-5 | TGTGCCAGCACTATAAACAATGAGCAGTTCTTC | CASTINNEQFF
TRBJ1-1 | . | . | TRBV29-1 | TGCAGCTTCAAAACAGGAGTGAACACTGAAGCTTTCTTT | CSFKTGVNTEAFF
TRBJ2-2 | . | TRBD1 | TRBV6-6 | TGTGCCAGCAGTTACTCAGGGACAGCCCTCGGGGAGCTGTTTTTT | CASSYSGTALGELFF
TRBJ2-5 | . | TRBD1 | TRBV5-1 | TGCGCCAGCAGCTCGACAGGGAACCAAGAGACCCAGTACTTC | CASSSTGNQETQYF
TRBJ2-3 | once | . | TRBV21-1 | TGTGCCAGCAGCGTCCCGGGACAACTATTCGCGGGTAATACGCAGTATTTT | CASSVPGQLFAGNTQYF
TRBJ1-2 | . | . | TRBV4-2 | TGTGCCAGCAGCCAACGTGACCCAGGGCAGGGTGGCTACACCTTC | CASSQRDPGQGGYTF
TRBJ2-1 | few | TRBD1 | TRBV5-1 | TGCGCCAGCAGCTTGGGGGACAGTTCCTACAATGAGCAGTTCTTC | CASSLGDSSYNEQFF
TRBJ2-2 | . | TRBD2 | TRBV11-2 | TGTGCCAGCAGCGGGAGGGCGAACACCGGGGAGCTGTTTTTT | CASSGRANTGELFF
TRBJ1-1 | . | TRBD1 | TRBV28 | TGTGCCAGCAGTCCCCTGACAGGGATGAACACTGAAGCTTTCTTT | CASSPLTGMNTEAFF
TRBJ2-5 | . | TRBD1 | TRBV28 | TGTGCCAGCAGCCCCGACAGGGAAGAGACCCAGTACTTC | CASSPDREETQYF
TRBJ2-7 | . | . | TRBV27 | TGTGCCAACGAAGGGGTTCTCTACGAGCAGTACTTC | CANEGVLYEQYF
TRBJ2-5 | once | . | TRBV7-6 | TGTGCCAGCAGCTTAGCGGGAGCTAACCAAGAGACCCAGTACTTC | CASSLAGANQETQYF
TRBJ2-3 | . | . | TRBV11-3 | TGTGCCAGCAGCCAGGGGACAGATACGCAGTATTTT | CASSQGTDTQYF
TRBJ1-5 | . | TRBD1 | TRBV7-8 | TGTGCCAGCAGCCTTTGGGGACAGCCCAATCAGCCCCAGCATTTT | CASSLWGQPNQPQHF